The present T cell receptor (beta chain) was sequenced within a study of identical twins. All of the donors were Caucasians in good health. This CDR3 is 12 amino acids long. The germline CDR1 and CDR2 sequences are SGHDN and FVKESK. Trimming removed 2 bases at V and 4 bases at J, with 5 bases between. The study, taken as a whole, reports: The conclusions drew on cross-sectional statistical analysis instead of tracking the same donors.

TCRdb recomputed calls from the 5' RACE reads with MiXCR, one row per CDR3 protein. Of hundreds of thousands of distinct CDR3 sequences detected, approximately 18% appear once; the ten largest clones hold about an eighth. About this clonotype itself: The antigen is not known.

Another study also made use of these data, one on T cells expressing NK-cell markers.

The source is a woman in her late teens or twenties in good health. The rearrangement links TRBV14 to TRBJ2-5, with D unclear. Source material: PBMCs. CDR3 coding DNA: TGTGCCAGCAGCCAATCGATAGAGACCCAGTACTTC. This sequence encodes CASSQSIETQYF.